What follows are 24 T cell receptor beta chains derived from one specimen sequenced in a study of shared clonotypes between healthy human individuals. Assay: immunoSEQ multiplex PCR; the TCRdb copy retains only in-frame clones and omits some. The profile shows 900,000 to 1,200,000 clones, around 82% of them singletons. Sequencing input: memory CD4+ T cells from PBMCs. Stated subset: CD45RA-negative fraction. These receptors all stem from a man between 18 and 35 years old in good health. Some clones in this sample may be carry-over from other donors' samples.

On this clone itself: The limits of the CDR3 on the DNA are not certain, so only TCRdb's listed CDR3 is given. The sample has other DNA sequences that encode this CDR3 too. J is TRBJ1-3 and V is TRBV4-1; the D call in the table, TRBD1, was not verified against the DNA. 18 amino acids form the CDR3, both terminal residues included. Germline V gene data show CDR1 as MGHRA and CDR2 as YSYEKL. The CDR3 loop is CASSPPFGQGSAGNTIYF.

The chain recombines TRBV5-1 with TRBJ2-3; the D is unclear. The germline V gene encodes CDR1 SGHRS and CDR2 YFSETQ. V dropped 7 bases and J dropped 4 bases, with 16 bases sitting between them. The CDR3 contains 14 residues. The CDR3 sequence: CASGPGLVSDTQYF. DNA for the CDR3: TGCGCCAGCGGGCCAGGCTTGGTGTCAGATACGCAGTATTTT.

V is TRBV28 and J is TRBJ1-3; D is ambiguous. Germline CDR1 and CDR2: MDHEN and SYDVKM. This CDR3 contains 16 residues. V was pared by 5 bases and J by 0 bases, with 14 bases between. CDR3 sequence: CASSPAGWASGNTIYF. The DNA for the CDR3 is TGTGCCAGCAGTCCCGCGGGGTGGGCCTCTGGAAACACCATATATTTT.

V is TRBV20-1 and J is TRBJ2-7, with D possibly TRBD1 on 6 matching bases. The CDR3 spans 11 residues. V lost 7 bases, J lost 2 bases, and 9 bases lay in between. Germline values: CDR1 DFQATT, CDR2 SNEGSKA (reference sequence). The CDR3 nucleotides read TGCAGTGTGGACAGAACCTACGAGCAGTACTTC. The encoded protein is CSVDRTYEQYF.

The gene calls are TRBV28 and TRBJ1-5; D call uncertain. The CDR3 is made up of 15 amino acids. V was clipped by 6 bases and J by 0 bases, with 12 bases between them. Per the germline V gene, CDR1 is MDHEN and CDR2 is SYDVKM. In nucleotides, the CDR3 is TGTGCCAGCAGGGGAACCCTTTATAGCAATCAGCCCCAGCATTTT. It encodes CASRGTLYSNQPQHF.

This clone was seen just once. The gene calls are TRBV5-1 and TRBJ2-5, with 14 bases lining up with TRBD2. Losses at the gene ends were 3 bases for V and 5 bases for J; bases not matched to a gene: 6. Germline V CDR1 and CDR2: SGHRS, YFSETQ. This CDR3 has 16 residues. Here the CDR3 reads CASSWGTSGRVETQYF. The CDR3 nucleotides are TGCGCCAGCAGCTGGGGGACTAGCGGGAGAGTTGAGACCCAGTACTTC.

The chain uses TRBV7-9 and TRBJ1-4; D call uncertain. CDR1 is SEHNR and CDR2 is FQNEAQ in the germline V gene (reference sequence). V lost 5 bases and J 4 bases, leaving 14 bases between the germline ends. This CDR3 is built from 15 residues. The CDR3 protein is CASSQERLGNEKLFF. CDR3 sequence (DNA): TGTGCCAGCAGCCAAGAGAGGCTCGGTAATGAAAAACTGTTTTTT.

This chain joins TRBV10-3 and TRBJ1-2, with a possible D match to TRBD1 (5 bases). V lost 5 bases to trimming and J lost 8 bases, with 21 bases between them. Germline values: CDR1 ENHRY, CDR2 SYGVKD. The CDR3 is 15 residues long. The CDR3 coding sequence is TGTGCCATCAGTCCCGGGACGTGGGAGGCACGAGGCTACACCTTC. Its translation is CAISPGTWEARGYTF.

The genes are TRBV6-6 and TRBJ2-1; 12 nucleotides line up with TRBD2. CDR1 MNHNY and CDR2 SVGAGI come from the germline V gene (reference sequence). The CDR3 is 15 amino acids. Trimming took 6 bases from V and 4 from J; bases not matched to a gene: 4. CDR3 nucleotides: TGTGCCAGCAGACCTGGGACTAGCGGGTACAATGAGCAGTTCTTC. Residues: CASRPGTSGYNEQFF.

The chain couples TRBV4-3 to TRBJ2-3; the D call may be TRBD1 or TRBD2 (5 bases each). The germline V gene encodes CDR1 LGHNA and CDR2 YSLEER. The V end lost 2 bases, the J end lost 6 bases, and 15 bases lay between the germline ends. The CDR3 consists of 15 residues. The CDR3 loop is CASSQRPEGTDTQYF. In DNA form, the CDR3 reads TGCGCCAGCAGCCAACGCCCCGAGGGGACGGATACGCAGTATTTT.

The chain couples TRBV18 to TRBJ1-5, with D maybe TRBD1 (5 bases). Germline CDR1 is KGHSH and CDR2 is LQKENI. This CDR3 comprises 14 residues. V lost 0 bases and J 6 bases, leaving 9 bases between the germline ends. The CDR3 DNA reads TGTGCCAGCTCACCACCGGCAGGGACTCAGCCCCAGCATTTT. It codes for CASSPPAGTQPQHF.

The chain joins TRBV4-2 to TRBJ1-2; possible D gene TRBD1, 6 bases. Trimming stripped 4 bases from V and 9 bases from J, with 21 bases between. Germline V CDR1 and CDR2: LGHNA, YNFKEQ. The CDR3 has 15 amino acids. The CDR3 DNA reads as TGTGCCAGCAGCCCAAGCGGGGAAGGGGGAAGGAGCTACACCTTC. It yields the protein CASSPSGEGGRSYTF.

The gene calls are TRBV28 and TRBJ2-3, with 13 bases matching TRBD2. With V trimmed by 5 bases and J by 7 bases, 9 bases remained unmatched. Germline assignment: CDR1 MDHEN and CDR2 SYDVKM. The CDR3 loop spans 16 amino acids. CDR3 amino acids: CASSHGRLAGGNTQYF. DNA for the CDR3: TGTGCCAGCAGTCACGGGCGACTAGCGGGAGGAAATACGCAGTATTTT.

This chain uses TRBV6-1 with TRBJ1-2; TRBD1 agrees at 10 bases. CDR3 length: 15 residues. The V gene end was trimmed by 3 bases and the J gene end by 7 bases; junction bases not matched to a gene: 8. Germline CDR1 is MNHNS and CDR2 is SASEGT. The CDR3, as DNA: TGTGCCAGCAGTGACGCCGGGACAGGGGTCCTTGGCTACACCTTC. This gives the protein CASSDAGTGVLGYTF.

The chain has TRBV5-1 and TRBJ1-3; tentatively, D is TRBD1 (5 bases). V was trimmed by 6 bases and J by 0 bases, leaving 16 bases between them. Per germline, CDR1 SGHRS and CDR2 YFSETQ. The CDR3 covers 16 residues. This CDR3 reads CASTSLGGSSGNTIYF. CDR3 sequence (DNA): TGCGCCAGCACCTCCCTGGGGGGATCCTCTGGAAACACCATATATTTT.

The chain recombines TRBV28 with TRBJ1-2, with a weak D call TRBD1 (5 bases). Germline CDR1 reads MDHEN; CDR2 reads SYDVKM. Trimming took 8 bases from V and 2 from J, leaving 9 bases between them. CDR3 length: 12 residues. CDR3 residues: CASGGVNYGYTF. The CDR3 DNA reads as TGTGCCAGCGGGGGGGTCAACTATGGCTACACCTTC.

The chain joins TRBV2 to TRBJ1-4, with no clear D. The CDR3 loop spans 11 amino acids. Between the trimmed V and J ends, which lost 5 bases and 11 bases, there was a span of 9 bases. Germline CDR1 SNHLY, CDR2 FYNNEI. The CDR3 loop is CASSWTGKLFF. CDR3 sequence (DNA): TGTGCCAGCAGTTGGACGGGGAAACTGTTTTTT.

The chain combines TRBV6-5 with TRBJ1-2, with 7 positions matching TRBD1. The ends lost 2 bases at V and 4 bases at J; junction bases unmatched: 10. The CDR3 has 16 amino acids. Germline-derived CDR1 and CDR2 are MNHEY and SVGAGI. The CDR3 coding sequence is TGTGCCAGCAGTTACCCCATTGGAGGGGGCGGCTATGGCTACACCTTC. Its protein is CASSYPIGGGGYGYTF.

The chain uses TRBV11-2 and TRBJ2-1; TRBD2 aligns across 7 bases. The CDR3 totals 17 residues. V lost 1 base, J lost 2 bases, and 8 bases stayed unmatched. Germline V lookup: CDR1 SGHAT, CDR2 FQNNGV. The CDR3 spells CASSLASRGGPYNEQFF. CDR3 nucleotides: TGTGCCAGCAGCTTAGCCTCCCGCGGGGGACCCTACAATGAGCAGTTCTTC.

This sequence joins TRBV28 and TRBJ1-1; 8 bases match TRBD1. Germline CDR1 is MDHEN and CDR2 is SYDVKM. V trimming: 2 bases; J trimming: 11 bases; junction bases outside the gene matches: 7. The CDR3 totals 13 residues. CDR3 in amino acids: CASSLQDRGMAFF. The CDR3 DNA follows: TGTGCCAGCAGTTTACAAGACAGGGGAATGGCTTTCTTT.

This clone is a singleton in its sample. V and J are TRBV5-1 and TRBJ2-3; the match to TRBD1 covers 9 bases. Losses at the gene ends were 2 bases for V and 6 bases for J; bases not matched to a gene: 13. Germline loops: CDR1 SGHRS, CDR2 YFSETQ. CDR3 length: 17 amino acids. CDR3 residues: CASSLNPTGQGIDTQYF. The CDR3 DNA sequence: TGCGCCAGCAGCTTAAACCCAACGGGACAGGGCATTGATACGCAGTATTTT.

The V and J genes are TRBV5-1 and TRBJ2-1, with TRBD1 matching 7 bases. Per the germline V gene, CDR1 is SGHRS and CDR2 is YFSETQ. The CDR3 sequence is 13 residues long. The ends lost 4 bases at V and 7 bases at J; junction bases unmatched: 5. In nucleotides, the CDR3 is TGCGCCAGCAGCGTTACAGGGGAGAATGAGCAGTTCTTC. It codes for CASSVTGENEQFF.

The rearrangement uses TRBV27 and TRBJ2-7, with D tentatively TRBD1 or TRBD2 (5 bases each). V lost 4 bases and J 4 bases, leaving 11 bases between the germline ends. Germline V CDR1 and CDR2: MNHEY, SMNVEV (reference sequence). CDR3 size: 13 residues. CDR3 in amino acids: CASSSGDAYEQYF. The CDR3 DNA sequence: TGTGCCAGCAGTTCCGGGGACGCGTACGAGCAGTACTTC.

The sample holds one count of this clone. The V gene is TRBV11-2, the J gene TRBJ1-2, with TRBD1 matching over 7 bases. Germline V lookup: CDR1 SGHAT, CDR2 FQNNGV. V gave up 4 bases and J gave up 8 bases; unmatched junction bases: 10. This CDR3 is 14 amino acids long. CDR3 protein: CASSSTDRVGGYTF. The CDR3 DNA is TGTGCCAGCAGCTCTACAGACAGGGTCGGAGGCTACACCTTC.